Following are 18 T cell receptor beta chains from one sample sequenced in a study of T-cell reconstitution after alpha-beta-depleted transplantation in children. Construction of the TCRbeta library involved unique molecular identifiers. TCRdb independently ran MiXCR on the PCR reads; one entry per CDR3 protein. The sample records approximately 500,000 distinct CDR3 sequences, more than 20% being singletons. The sample was PBMCs, taken before TCRalphabeta/CD19-depleted stem cell transplant. The source of these receptors is a boy under two years old with Wiskott-Aldrich syndrome, due to receive a stem cell transplant.

This clonotype was counted only a few times. The chain combines TRBV18 with TRBJ2-5; 7 nucleotides align to TRBD2. The V gene's germline CDR1 is KGHSH and CDR2 LQKENI. CDR3 length: 15 residues. With 4 bases clipped from V and 4 bases from J, the junction kept 9 bases outside the gene matches. CDR3 loop: CASSLNRASGETQYF. Written as DNA, the CDR3 is TGTGCCAGCTCACTTAACCGTGCTAGCGGAGAGACCCAGTACTTC.

V and J are TRBV5-1 and TRBJ2-1, with 12 bases that match TRBD2. Germline CDR1 is SGHRS and CDR2 is YFSETQ. This CDR3 comprises 20 residues. Unmatched junction bases numbered 16, after V lost 0 bases and J lost 6 bases. Here the CDR3 reads CASSLAKLAGGPQQGNEQFF. The CDR3 DNA sequence: TGCGCCAGCAGCTTGGCCAAGCTAGCGGGAGGGCCGCAACAGGGCAATGAGCAGTTCTTC.

This sequence joins TRBV5-6 and TRBJ2-5; 9 nucleotides align to TRBD2. The J segment lost 3 bases and the V segment lost 4 bases, leaving 10 bases of the junction unmatched. This CDR3 has 16 residues. Germline V lookup: CDR1 SGHDT, CDR2 YYEEEE. The CDR3: CASSHASGMREETQYF. CDR3 DNA sequence: TGTGCCAGCAGCCACGCTAGCGGGATGAGGGAAGAGACCCAGTACTTC.

V usage is TRBV5-1 and J usage is TRBJ2-1, with D possibly being TRBD2 (7 bases). Per the germline V gene, CDR1 is SGHRS and CDR2 is YFSETQ. Deletions cut 1 base from V and 2 bases from J, with 13 bases between. The length of the CDR3 is 16 residues. The CDR3 DNA reads TGCGCCAGCAGCTTGTACCTAGGGGGGGCCTACAATGAGCAGTTCTTC. This gives the protein CASSLYLGGAYNEQFF.

This clonotype was counted once. J is TRBJ2-3 and V is TRBV5-1; D gene unclear. V gave up 0 bases and J gave up 3 bases, with 8 bases separating them. Germline CDR1 and CDR2: SGHRS and YFSETQ. The CDR3 is 14 residues long. The CDR3 loop reads CASSLVAMTDTQYF. The CDR3 DNA sequence: TGCGCCAGCAGCTTGGTAGCTATGACAGATACGCAGTATTTT. Complete variable domain (other parts from reference TRBV5-1 and TRBJ2-3): KAGVTQTPRYLIKTRGQQVTLSCSPISGHRSVSWYQQTPGQGLQFLFEYFSETQRNKGNFPGRFSGRQFSNSRSEMNVSTLELGDSALYLCASSLVAMTDTQYFGPGTRLTVL.

About this clonotype itself: Germline and junction disagree at one end, which may indicate a read error. The chain combines TRBV5-1 with TRBJ2-7, with TRBD1 matching 7 bases. CDR3 length: 15 residues. CDR1 and CDR2 from the germline V gene are SGHRS and YFSETQ. This chain's CDR3 is CASSLAGTVSYEQYF. As DNA, the CDR3 is TGTGCCAGCAGCTTGGCCGGGACAGTCTCCTACGAGCAGTACTTC.

This clonotype was observed a handful of times. This chain joins TRBV7-9 and TRBJ2-4; D possibly matches TRBD1 or TRBD2 (5 bases each). CDR3 size: 13 residues. Germline CDR1 reads SEHNR; CDR2 reads FQNEAQ (reference sequence). V dropped 2 bases and J dropped 16 bases, with 18 bases sitting between them. The CDR3 sequence: CASSLPRDPALYF. CDR3 coding DNA: TGTGCCAGCAGCTTACCCCGGGACCCCGCTCTTTACTTC.

The genes are TRBV12-3 or TRBV12-4 and TRBJ2-2; 13 bases match TRBD2. Trimming at V came to 5 bases and at J to 7 bases, leaving 4 bases not matched to a gene. The CDR3 sequence is 15 residues long. CDR3 in DNA: TGTGCCAGCAGTGGACTAGCGGGAGCGGTCGGGGAGCTGTTTTTT. This sequence encodes CASSGLAGAVGELFF.

This chain links TRBV6-5 with TRBJ2-7, with D possibly called TRBD1 or TRBD2 (5 bases each). Trimming took 1 base from V and 4 from J, leaving 11 bases between them. CDR1 and CDR2 from the germline V gene are MNHEY and SVGAGI. There are 14 residues in the CDR3. The DNA for the CDR3 is TGTGCCAGCAGTTACTGGACGGGACCTTACGAGCAGTACTTC. This sequence encodes CASSYWTGPYEQYF.

Only a few counts were recorded for this clonotype. The chain joins TRBV7-2 to TRBJ2-5, with D possibly matching TRBD2 (5 bases). The V gene lost 1 base and the J gene lost 5 bases, with 11 bases spanning the gap. The CDR3 totals 14 residues. CDR1 is SGHTA and CDR2 is FQGNSA in the germline V gene. The CDR3 DNA follows: TGTGCCAGCAGCTTAGTCGGGATGGGGGAGACCCAGTACTTC. It translates to CASSLVGMGETQYF.

This clonotype was counted only a few times. The CDR3 DNA is TGTGCCAGCAGTCTGGGGACGGCATTTGTCGCTGAAGCTTTCTTT. Translation gives CASSLGTAFVAEAFF. The V and J genes are TRBV28 and TRBJ1-1, with a possible D match to TRBD1 (5 bases). The CDR3 spans 15 residues. CDR1 is MDHEN and CDR2 is SYDVKM in the germline V gene. Trimming stripped 5 bases from V and 6 bases from J, with 19 bases between.

In DNA form, the CDR3 reads TGCAGCGTTGAACTTGGGACAGCTGGAAACACCATATATTTT. Residues: CSVELGTAGNTIYF. The gene calls are TRBV29-1 and TRBJ1-3, with TRBD1 identical over 7 bases. Germline V gene sequence: CDR1 SQVTM, CDR2 ANQGSEA. CDR3 length equals 14 residues. V lost 2 bases to trimming and J lost 2 bases; unmatched junction nucleotides: 3.

The chain uses TRBV5-1 and TRBJ1-6; D might be TRBD1 (6 bases). This CDR3 comprises 18 residues. V was cut by 4 bases and J by 0 bases, with 17 bases left in between. Per germline, CDR1 SGHRS and CDR2 YFSETQ. The CDR3 DNA sequence: TGCGCCAGCAGCCAGAATGACAGGCTCAGCTCCTATAATTCACCCCTCCACTTT. Translated: CASSQNDRLSSYNSPLHF.

The V and J genes are TRBV11-2 and TRBJ2-7; D unclear. The CDR3 has 14 amino acids. Trimming took 5 bases from V and 3 from J, leaving 14 bases between them. CDR1 and CDR2 from the germline V gene are SGHAT and FQNNGV. The CDR3 DNA sequence: TGTGCCAGCAGCCCCCAACCAGAGCACTACGAGCAGTACTTC. The encoded protein is CASSPQPEHYEQYF.

This clonotype was detected a few times. This chain uses TRBV10-3 with TRBJ1-5; 8 nucleotides line up with TRBD1. Germline V gives CDR1 ENHRY, CDR2 SYGVKD. Trimming cost V 5 bases and J 6 bases; bases outside gene matches: 6. The CDR3 sequence is 14 residues long. The CDR3 DNA sequence: TGTGCCATCAGTCCCGACAGGGGAACTCAGCCCCAGCATTTT. Residues: CAISPDRGTQPQHF.

The genes are TRBV12-3 or TRBV12-4 and TRBJ1-5; D may be TRBD1 (6 bases). V lost 1 base, J lost 6 bases, and 16 bases lay in between. This CDR3 has 16 amino acids. CDR3 in DNA: TGTGCCAGCAGTTTAGATGGGGTGGGGGGCGGTCAGCCCCAGCATTTT. As protein: CASSLDGVGGGQPQHF.

This clonotype was seen a handful of times. This chain links TRBV7-2 with TRBJ2-5, with D possibly matching TRBD1 (5 bases). CDR1 and CDR2 from the germline V gene are SGHTA and FQGNSA. The CDR3 runs 15 residues. Trimming removed 3 bases from V and 4 bases from J, with 15 bases in between. The DNA for the CDR3 is TGTGCCAGCAGCTTGGGGCCAGGGCCGCTAGAGACCCAGTACTTC. This translates into CASSLGPGPLETQYF.

The chain is built from TRBV28 and TRBJ2-7; TRBD2 is a possible D gene (5 bases). The CDR3 covers 11 residues. The germline V gene encodes CDR1 MDHEN and CDR2 SYDVKM. Trimming removed 5 bases at V and 7 bases at J, with 9 bases between. The chain's CDR3 is CASSPSGEQYF. CDR3 bases: TGTGCCAGCAGTCCTTCGGGGGAGCAGTACTTC.